This entry lists 22 T cell receptor beta chains sequenced from one sample in a study of T cells in Graves' hyperthyroidism and ophthalmopathy. RNA transcripts gave rise to amplified TCR beta CDR3 regions. First-round RT-PCR targeting the TCR CDR3 was performed with the HTBI primer set. TCRdb used MiXCR to reprocess the multiplex PCR reads, holding one entry per CDR3 protein. This sample has approximately 530,000 distinct CDR3 sequences; just under 20% occur once, and the top ten carry over 45%. Source material: blood. The receptors here all came from a man aged 40-49 years with Graves' ophthalmopathy.

This chain links TRBV12-3 or TRBV12-4 with TRBJ1-6; 7 bases are a match to TRBD1. The CDR3 runs to 17 residues. Trimming removed 2 bases from V and 0 bases from J; junction bases left unmatched: 4. CDR3 DNA sequence: TGTGCCAGCAGTTTAACCCGGGACAGCTCCTATAATTCACCCCTCCACTTT. It encodes CASSLTRDSSYNSPLHF.

The chain has TRBV20-1 and TRBJ2-6; D is unresolved. CDR3 size: 15 residues. Germline CDR1 DFQATT, CDR2 SNEGSKA (reference sequence). V was trimmed by 6 bases and J by 0 bases, leaving 12 bases between them. CDR3 sequence reads: CSAPTPGSGANVLTF. The CDR3 nucleotides read TGCAGTGCCCCCACCCCGGGCTCTGGGGCCAACGTCCTGACTTTC.

This clonotype has just a few counts. The rearrangement links TRBV6-1 to TRBJ2-5; no clear D. Germline V lookup: CDR1 MNHNS, CDR2 SASEGT. The CDR3 runs 16 residues. The V end was cut by 7 bases, the J end by 0 bases, with 18 bases between. The CDR3 sequence is CASKFPRTLYQETQYF. In DNA, the CDR3 is TGTGCCAGCAAATTCCCCCGAACCTTGTACCAAGAGACCCAGTACTTC.

This clonotype was seen a handful of times. The chain links TRBV5-1 to TRBJ2-3; the match to TRBD2 covers 9 bases. The trim removed 4 bases at V and 6 bases at J, leaving 12 bases unmatched. CDR1 is SGHRS and CDR2 is YFSETQ in the germline V gene. This CDR3 region has 16 residues. This chain's CDR3 is CASSPLSSGGTDTQYF. CDR3 in DNA: TGCGCCAGCAGCCCGCTCTCCAGCGGGGGGACCGATACGCAGTATTTT.

This clonotype was counted a few times. V gene TRBV20-1 combines with J gene TRBJ1-5; D is perhaps TRBD1 (6 bases). V lost 4 bases and J 0 bases, leaving 10 bases between the germline ends. The CDR3 is 14 amino acids. Germline loops: CDR1 DFQATT, CDR2 SNEGSKA (reference sequence). CDR3: CSATTGYSNQPQHF. CDR3 nucleotides: TGCAGTGCTACTACAGGGTATAGCAATCAGCCCCAGCATTTT.

The chain joins TRBV18 to TRBJ1-5, with a weak D call TRBD1 (6 bases). V was pared by 6 bases and J by 3 bases, with 18 bases between. From germline, CDR1 is KGHSH and CDR2 LQKENI. The length of the CDR3 is 16 residues. The CDR3 loop is CASSPRQATANQPQHF. As DNA, the CDR3 is TGTGCCAGCTCCCCCAGACAGGCTACAGCCAATCAGCCCCAGCATTTT.

At least ten counts were recorded for this clonotype. The V call is TRBV18, the J call TRBJ2-1; the D is unclear. CDR1 is KGHSH and CDR2 is LQKENI in the germline V gene. V was shortened by 0 bases and J by 1 base, with 13 bases between the two germline ends. The CDR3 contains 17 residues. The DNA for the CDR3 is TGTGCCAGCTCACCACCGATAGAACACCTATCCTACAATGAGCAGTTCTTC. Translating gives CASSPPIEHLSYNEQFF.

The rearrangement links TRBV7-8 to TRBJ2-1; 8 bases match TRBD2. The germline V gene has CDR1 SGHVS and CDR2 FQNEAQ. CDR3 length equals 20 residues. With V trimmed by 8 bases and J by 5 bases, 26 bases remained unmatched. The CDR3 nucleotides are TGTGCCAGCGGATACCCCCCTACCGGGACTAGAGGGAGCGGTAACAATGAGCAGTTCTTC. This gives the protein CASGYPPTGTRGSGNNEQFF.

V gene TRBV6-5 combines with J gene TRBJ2-5, with 8 positions matching TRBD1. From germline, CDR1 is MNHEY and CDR2 SVGAGI. Trimming at V came to 0 bases and at J to 7 bases, leaving 10 bases not matched to a gene. This CDR3 is 16 amino acids long. As DNA, the CDR3 is TGTGCCAGCAGTTACTCGACACAGGGGGTGCTTGCGACCCAGTACTTC. Residues: CASSYSTQGVLATQYF.

This clonotype was observed a handful of times. The rearrangement joins TRBV5-1 to TRBJ2-3; perhaps TRBD2 as D (6 bases). CDR3 length: 13 residues. V was trimmed by 4 bases and J by 8 bases, leaving 14 bases between them. Germline values: CDR1 SGHRS, CDR2 YFSETQ. The CDR3, as DNA: TGCGCCAGCAGCACTCTACGGGAGCCTACGCAGTATTTT. It is translated as CASSTLREPTQYF.

There are many counts of this clonotype. V and J are TRBV20-1 and TRBJ2-5, with a possible D match to TRBD2 (6 bases). V was clipped by 0 bases and J by 4 bases, with 9 bases between them. CDR1 is DFQATT and CDR2 is SNEGSKA in the germline V gene (reference sequence). This CDR3 has 13 residues. CDR3 region: CSARERGAETQYF. For the CDR3, the DNA is TGCAGTGCTAGAGAGCGGGGCGCAGAGACCCAGTACTTC.

This clonotype has ten or more counts. The V gene is TRBV3-1, the J gene TRBJ2-7; D might be TRBD2 (6 bases). Germline V gene lookup returns CDR1 LGHDT and CDR2 YNNKEL (reference sequence). CDR3 length equals 14 residues. V shed 3 bases and J shed 4 bases, with 13 bases lying between them. CDR3 in DNA: TGTGCCAGCAGCCACGAGACTAGAAGGTACGAGCAGTACTTC. It specifies CASSHETRRYEQYF.

This clonotype was picked up a small number of times. The chain combines TRBV20-1 with TRBJ2-3; tentatively, D is TRBD2 (6 bases). The length of the CDR3 is 15 residues. Trimming pared 0 bases from V and 0 bases from J, leaving 10 bases between. CDR1 is DFQATT and CDR2 is SNEGSKA in the germline V gene (reference sequence). CDR3 loop: CSARDEGTSTDTQYF. CDR3 DNA sequence: TGCAGTGCTAGAGATGAAGGGACTAGCACAGATACGCAGTATTTT.

This clonotype came up a few times. The gene calls are TRBV7-9 and TRBJ2-1; 9 bases agree with TRBD1. CDR1 is SEHNR and CDR2 is FQNEAQ in the germline V gene (reference sequence). CDR3 length equals 13 residues. Trimming took 10 bases from V and 7 from J; bases not matched to a gene: 8. The CDR3 DNA reads TGTGCCACTCAACAGGGGGCGAGAAATGAGCAGTTCTTC. This codes for CATQQGARNEQFF. The full variable domain, with the rest looked up from reference TRBV7-9 and TRBJ2-1, is DTGVSQNPRHKITKRGQNVTFRCDPISEHNRLYWYRQTLGQGPEFLTYFQNEAQLEKSRLLSDRFSAERPKGSFSTLEIQRTEQGDSAMYLCATQQGARNEQFFGPGTRLTVL.

The gene calls are TRBV7-3 and TRBJ2-3, with no clear D. The CDR3 extends over 13 amino acids. Germline V gives CDR1 SGHTA, CDR2 FQGTGA. Trimming cost V 7 bases and J 6 bases, with 14 bases left between them. CDR3 DNA: TGTGCCAGCATCCTTGAAGACGGGGATACGCAGTATTTT. It encodes CASILEDGDTQYF.

CDR3 in amino acids: CASRQSPKDGNYGYTF. The DNA of the CDR3 is TGTGCCAGCAGGCAATCCCCGAAGGACGGCAACTATGGCTACACCTTC. The V gene is TRBV7-9, the J gene TRBJ1-2; D unclear. Trimming took off 6 bases at V and 2 bases at J, with 19 bases between the two ends. The germline gives CDR1 SEHNR, CDR2 FQNEAQ (reference sequence). The CDR3 is 16 residues long.

In its sample, this clonotype was seen a few times. The chain recombines TRBV6-2 or TRBV6-3 with TRBJ2-5, with TRBD1 identical over 8 bases. The V gene end was trimmed by 2 bases and the J gene end by 4 bases; junction bases not matched to a gene: 6. Germline V gene sequence: CDR1 MNHEY, CDR2 SVGEGT. The CDR3 is 15 amino acids. This CDR3 is CASSYIQGDRETQYF. The CDR3 nucleotides are TGTGCCAGCAGTTACATACAGGGGGATCGAGAGACCCAGTACTTC.

This clonotype has a count of ten or more. The rearrangement joins TRBV14 to TRBJ2-1, with D possibly being TRBD1 (5 bases). V lost 1 base to trimming and J lost 6 bases, with 7 bases between them. Germline assignment: CDR1 SGHDN and CDR2 FVKESK. The CDR3 has 13 amino acids. DNA of the CDR3: TGTGCCAGCAGCCAAGCCAGGGTCAATGAGCAGTTCTTC. Translating gives CASSQARVNEQFF. The full variable domain, with the rest looked up from reference TRBV14 and TRBJ2-1, is EAGVTQFPSHSVIEKGQTVTLRCDPISGHDNLYWYRRVMGKEIKFLLHFVKESKQDESGMPNNRFLAERTGGTYSTLKVQPAELEDSGVYFCASSQARVNEQFFGPGTRLTVL.

This clonotype was seen at least ten times. This rearrangement joins TRBV6-1 to TRBJ2-5; 8 nucleotides match TRBD2. Germline V gives CDR1 MNHNS, CDR2 SASEGT. V lost 5 bases to trimming and J lost 0 bases; unmatched junction nucleotides: 5. The CDR3 covers 15 residues. The CDR3 reads CASSFSGTNQETQYF. CDR3 sequence (DNA): TGTGCCAGCAGTTTTAGCGGGACTAACCAAGAGACCCAGTACTTC.

In its sample, this clonotype was seen many times. The chain recombines TRBV12-3 or TRBV12-4 with TRBJ2-2, with unresolved D. V dropped 3 bases and J dropped 0 bases, with 11 bases sitting between them. CDR3 length equals 16 residues. The CDR3 DNA follows: TGTGCCAGCAGTTTTTATCAAACCGCGAACACCGGGGAGCTGTTTTTT. Its protein product is CASSFYQTANTGELFF.

The genes are TRBV11-2 and TRBJ1-2; D is possibly TRBD1 (6 bases). CDR3 length: 15 residues. In germline, CDR1 is SGHAT, CDR2 FQNNGV. Trimming removed 5 bases at V and 4 bases at J, with 17 bases between. The CDR3 is CASSQEIRGSYGYTF. CDR3 DNA sequence: TGTGCCAGCAGCCAAGAGATCAGGGGAAGCTATGGCTACACCTTC.

The table lists this clonotype with a count of one. The DNA of the CDR3 is TGTGCCAGCAGTGAAGCGGGCAGGGCAATCAGCTACACCTTC. It is translated as CASSEAGRAISYTF. The chain recombines TRBV2 with TRBJ1-2; tentative D call: TRBD1 (5 bases). The V end was cut by 0 bases, the J end by 9 bases, with 14 bases between. The germline CDR1 and CDR2 sequences are SNHLY and FYNNEI. This CDR3 is 14 amino acids long.